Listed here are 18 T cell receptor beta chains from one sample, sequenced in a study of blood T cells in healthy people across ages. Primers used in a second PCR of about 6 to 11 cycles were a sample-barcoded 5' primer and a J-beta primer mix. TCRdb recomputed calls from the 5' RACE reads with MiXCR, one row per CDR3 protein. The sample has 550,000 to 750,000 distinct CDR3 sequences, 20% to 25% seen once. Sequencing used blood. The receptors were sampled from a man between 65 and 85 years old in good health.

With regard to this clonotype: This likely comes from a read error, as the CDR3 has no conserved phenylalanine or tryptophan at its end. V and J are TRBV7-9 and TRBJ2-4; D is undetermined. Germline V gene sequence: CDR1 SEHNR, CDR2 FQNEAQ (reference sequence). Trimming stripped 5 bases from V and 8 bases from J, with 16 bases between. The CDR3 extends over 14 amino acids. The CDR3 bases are TGTGCCAGCAGCCCCGTGGCACCAAGGGACATTCAGTACCTC. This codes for CASSPVAPRDIQYL.

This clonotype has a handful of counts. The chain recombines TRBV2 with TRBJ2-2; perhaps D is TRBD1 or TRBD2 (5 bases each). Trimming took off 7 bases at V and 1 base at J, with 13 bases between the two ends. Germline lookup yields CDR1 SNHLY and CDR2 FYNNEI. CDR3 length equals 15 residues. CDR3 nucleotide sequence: TGTGCCAGCACCTTGGGGGAAAAGAACACCGGGGAGCTGTTTTTT. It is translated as CASTLGEKNTGELFF.

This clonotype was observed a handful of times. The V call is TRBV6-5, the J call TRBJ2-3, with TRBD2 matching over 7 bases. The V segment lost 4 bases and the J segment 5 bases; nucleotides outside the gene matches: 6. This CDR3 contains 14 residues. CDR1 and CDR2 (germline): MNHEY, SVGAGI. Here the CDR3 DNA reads TGTGCCAGCAGTTGGGGAGGGATCAGAGATACGCAGTATTTT. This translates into CASSWGGIRDTQYF.

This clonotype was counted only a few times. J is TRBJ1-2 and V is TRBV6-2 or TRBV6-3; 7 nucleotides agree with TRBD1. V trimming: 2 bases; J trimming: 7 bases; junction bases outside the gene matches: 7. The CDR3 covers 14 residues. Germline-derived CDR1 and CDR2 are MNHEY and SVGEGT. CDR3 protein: CASSYTRQGPGYTF. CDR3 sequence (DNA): TGTGCCAGCAGTTACACCCGACAGGGACCTGGCTACACCTTC.

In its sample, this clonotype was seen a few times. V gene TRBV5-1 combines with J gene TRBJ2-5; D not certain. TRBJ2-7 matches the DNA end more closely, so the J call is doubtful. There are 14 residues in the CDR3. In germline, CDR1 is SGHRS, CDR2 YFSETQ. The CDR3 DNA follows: TGCGCCAGCAGCTTGGGGACCCCTTCCTACGAGCAGTACTTC. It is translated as CASSLGTPSYEQYF.

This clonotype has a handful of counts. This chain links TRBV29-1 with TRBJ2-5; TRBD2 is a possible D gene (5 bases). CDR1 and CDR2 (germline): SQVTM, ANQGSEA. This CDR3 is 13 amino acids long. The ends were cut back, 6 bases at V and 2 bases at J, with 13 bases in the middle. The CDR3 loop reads CSVAATIQETQYF. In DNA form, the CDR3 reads TGCAGCGTAGCCGCGACTATACAAGAGACCCAGTACTTC.

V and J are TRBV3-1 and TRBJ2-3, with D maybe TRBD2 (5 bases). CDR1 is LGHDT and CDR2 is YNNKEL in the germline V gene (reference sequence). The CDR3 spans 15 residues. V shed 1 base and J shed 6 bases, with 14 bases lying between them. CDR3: CASSQAERRTDTQYF. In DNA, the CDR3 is TGTGCCAGCAGCCAAGCGGAGCGGAGGACGGATACGCAGTATTTT.

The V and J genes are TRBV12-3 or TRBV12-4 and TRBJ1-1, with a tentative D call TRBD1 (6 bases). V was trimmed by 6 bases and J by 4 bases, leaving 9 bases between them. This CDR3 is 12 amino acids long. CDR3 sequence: CASRQGPTEAFF. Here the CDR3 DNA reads TGTGCCAGCAGACAGGGTCCCACTGAAGCTTTCTTT.

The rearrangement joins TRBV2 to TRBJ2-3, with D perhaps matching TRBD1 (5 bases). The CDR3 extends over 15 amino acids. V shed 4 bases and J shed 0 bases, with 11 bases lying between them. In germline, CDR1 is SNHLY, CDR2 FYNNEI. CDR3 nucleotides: TGTGCCAGCAGTGTGTCGGCAGGGAGCACAGATACGCAGTATTTT. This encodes CASSVSAGSTDTQYF.

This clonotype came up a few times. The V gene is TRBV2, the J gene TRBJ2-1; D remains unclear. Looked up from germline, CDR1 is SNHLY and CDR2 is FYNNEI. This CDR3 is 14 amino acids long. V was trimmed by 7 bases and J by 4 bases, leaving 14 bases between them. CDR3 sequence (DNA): TGTGCCAGCACCGACCTTGTTGGGTACAATGAGCAGTTCTTC. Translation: CASTDLVGYNEQFF.

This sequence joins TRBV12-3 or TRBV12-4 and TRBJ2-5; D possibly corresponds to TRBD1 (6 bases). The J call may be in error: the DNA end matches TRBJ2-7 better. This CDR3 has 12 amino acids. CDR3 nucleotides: TGTGCCAGCAAACAGGGCCCCTACGAGCAGTACTTC. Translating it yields CASKQGPYEQYF.

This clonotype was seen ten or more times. The CDR3 protein is CASSGRQGYEQYF. In DNA, the CDR3 is TGTGCCAGCAGCGGGCGACAGGGCTACGAGCAGTACTTC. The chain employs TRBV9 and TRBJ2-5; the match to TRBD1 covers 7 bases. The J call may be faulty, since TRBJ2-7 better matches the DNA end. The CDR3 spans 13 residues. Germline V lookup: CDR1 SGDLS, CDR2 YYNGEE.

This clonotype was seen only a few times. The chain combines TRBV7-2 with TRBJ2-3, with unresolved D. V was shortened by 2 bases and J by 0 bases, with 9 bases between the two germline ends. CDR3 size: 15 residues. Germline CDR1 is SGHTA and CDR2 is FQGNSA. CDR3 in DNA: TGTGCCAGCAGCTTAAACGGACCTAGCACAGATACGCAGTATTTT. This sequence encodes CASSLNGPSTDTQYF.

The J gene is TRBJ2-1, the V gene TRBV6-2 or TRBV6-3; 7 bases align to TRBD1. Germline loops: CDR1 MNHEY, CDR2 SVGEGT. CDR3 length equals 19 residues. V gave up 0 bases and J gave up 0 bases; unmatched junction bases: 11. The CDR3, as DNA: TGTGCCAGCAGTTACTCGACTTCCCGCGGACAGGCCTCCTACAATGAGCAGTTCTTC. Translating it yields CASSYSTSRGQASYNEQFF.

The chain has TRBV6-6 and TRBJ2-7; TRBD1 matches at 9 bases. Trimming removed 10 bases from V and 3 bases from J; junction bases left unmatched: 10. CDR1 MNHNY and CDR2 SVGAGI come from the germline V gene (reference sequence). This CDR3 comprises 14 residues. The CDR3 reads CATKLGQGVYEQYF. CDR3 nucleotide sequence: TGTGCCACGAAACTGGGACAGGGCGTCTACGAGCAGTACTTC.

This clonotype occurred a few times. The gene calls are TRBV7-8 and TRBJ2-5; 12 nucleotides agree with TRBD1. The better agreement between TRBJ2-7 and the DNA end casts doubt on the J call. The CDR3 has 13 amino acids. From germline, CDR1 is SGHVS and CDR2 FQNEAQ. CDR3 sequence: CASAGTGGNEQYF. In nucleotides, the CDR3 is TGTGCCAGCGCCGGGACAGGGGGCAACGAGCAGTACTTC.

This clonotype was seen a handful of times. As DNA, the CDR3 is TGTGCCAGCGATAGCCCGAACACCGGGGAGCTGTTTTTT. Translating gives CASDSPNTGELFF. This chain connects TRBV6-1 to TRBJ2-2; D remains ambiguous. Germline assignment: CDR1 MNHNS and CDR2 SASEGT. Trimming shortened V by 8 bases and J by 0 bases, and 7 bases separated the two germline ends. This CDR3 spans 13 amino acids.

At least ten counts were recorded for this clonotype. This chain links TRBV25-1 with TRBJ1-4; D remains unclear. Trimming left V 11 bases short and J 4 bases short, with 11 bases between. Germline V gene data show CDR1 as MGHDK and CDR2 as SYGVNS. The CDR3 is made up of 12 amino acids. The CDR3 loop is CAARRRNEKLFF. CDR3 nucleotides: TGTGCCGCACGACGGCGTAATGAAAAACTGTTTTTT.